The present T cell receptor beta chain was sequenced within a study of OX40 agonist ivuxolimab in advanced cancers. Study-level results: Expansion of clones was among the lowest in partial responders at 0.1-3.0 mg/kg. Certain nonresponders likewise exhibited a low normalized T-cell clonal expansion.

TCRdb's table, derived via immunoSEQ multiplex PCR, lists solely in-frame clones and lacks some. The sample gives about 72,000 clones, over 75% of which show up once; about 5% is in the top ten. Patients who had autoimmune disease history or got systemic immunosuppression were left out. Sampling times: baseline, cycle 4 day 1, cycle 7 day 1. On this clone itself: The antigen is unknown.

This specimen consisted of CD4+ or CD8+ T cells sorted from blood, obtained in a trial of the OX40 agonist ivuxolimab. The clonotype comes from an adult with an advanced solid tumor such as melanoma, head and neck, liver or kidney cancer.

Here the CDR3 reads CASSPPSGGTYNEQFF. In DNA form, the CDR3 reads TGTGCCAGCTCACCACCTAGCGGGGGGACTTACAATGAGCAGTTCTTC. The chain recombines TRBV18 with TRBJ2-1; 10 bases line up with TRBD2. Unmatched junction bases numbered 3, after V lost 0 bases and J lost 4 bases. Germline lookup yields CDR1 KGHSH and CDR2 LQKENI. CDR3 length: 16 amino acids.